One and the same sample provided the 3 T cell receptor beta chains below, sequenced in a study of cytomegalovirus exposure and HLA in healthy donors. A multiplex PCR was run with 60 Vbeta primers and 13 Jbeta primers. Clones were read by immunoSEQ multiplex PCR, and TCRdb kept only the in-frame ones, dropping some. The data contain 150,000 to 200,000 clones, more than 80% of them singletons. Sequencing used PBMCs. The receptors were gathered from a man aged 18 to 30 in good health and CMV-seronegative.

The chain carries TRBV7-3 and TRBJ1-1; D not resolved. CDR1 and CDR2 from the germline V gene are SGHTA and FQGTGA. CDR3 length: 13 residues. The V end was cut by 5 bases, the J end by 0 bases, with 7 bases between. The CDR3 coding sequence is TGTGCCAGCAGCCTGCGAATGAACACTGAAGCTTTCTTT. This gives the protein CASSLRMNTEAFF. Filled out from reference TRBV7-3 and TRBJ1-1, the complete variable domain reads GAGVSQTPSNKVTEKGKYVELRCDPISGHTALYWYRQSLGQGPEFLIYFQGTGAADDSGLPNDRFFAVRPEGSVSTLKIQRTERGDSAVYLCASSLRMNTEAFFGQGTRLTVV.

The chain has TRBV2 and TRBJ2-3, with D perhaps TRBD1 (5 bases). The V end was cut by 4 bases, the J end by 4 bases, with 15 bases between. Germline-derived CDR1 and CDR2 are SNHLY and FYNNEI. The CDR3 sequence is 15 residues long. The CDR3 loop reads CASSVFPGSADTQYF. The CDR3 nucleotides read TGTGCCAGCAGTGTTTTTCCAGGGTCCGCAGATACGCAGTATTTT.

In its sample, this clone was seen a few times. This sequence joins TRBV11-3 and TRBJ2-1; 10 nucleotides align to TRBD2. V lost 1 base and J lost 5; bases outside the gene matches: 5. CDR1 SGHNT and CDR2 YENEEA come from the germline V gene. The CDR3 extends over 16 amino acids. This CDR3 reads CASSLGDSGGNNEQFF. The CDR3 DNA reads as TGTGCCAGCAGCTTAGGTGATAGCGGGGGGAACAATGAGCAGTTCTTC.